Detailed here is one TCR beta chain. The data were obtained in a study of shared T cell receptors in the human thymus. Trimming took 8 bases from V and 4 from J; bases not matched to a gene: 7. The CDR3 spans 14 residues. Germline CDR1 is SNHLY and CDR2 is FYNNEI. Data came from immunoSEQ multiplex PCR; TCRdb stores just in-frame clones and leaves some out. Of roughly 700,000 clones in the sample, over 75% were seen once. The data were also submitted as part of a second study, on human thymus T cells. As reported in that work: Surgeons resected thymus tissue during corrective heart surgery. Seemingly biased V and J gene usage marked thymic and blood repertoires. As related research reported, thymic repertoires overlapped highly among unrelated individuals.

The sample taken for sequencing was thymocytes. The TCR was taken from a boy less than two years old with a congenital heart defect. The chain couples TRBV2 to TRBJ2-3; 9 positions agree with TRBD1. This chain's CDR3 is CASSGQGKPDTQYF. CDR3 nucleotides: TGTGCCAGCTCTGGACAGGGGAAGCCAGATACGCAGTATTTT.